This entry lists 4 T cell receptor beta chains sequenced from one sample in a study of graft-versus-host responses after intestinal transplantation. No cognate antigen is known for these TCRs. The protocol was immunoSEQ multiplex PCR, while the TCRdb copy is restricted to in-frame clones and leaves out a portion. The profile shows about 120,000 clones, roughly 96% of them singletons. The material sequenced was unstimulated CD8+ T cells sorted from spleen or lymph node cells, taken before intestinal transplant. The receptors here all came from a human donor who received an intestinal transplant.

The J gene is TRBJ2-7, the V gene TRBV7-6; 8 bases agree with TRBD1. Germline values: CDR1 SGHVS, CDR2 FNYEAQ. Trimming removed 1 base from V and 5 bases from J; junction bases left unmatched: 7. The CDR3 has 15 residues. CDR3 sequence reads: CASSLEVTGVHEQYF. CDR3 nucleotide sequence: TGTGCCAGCAGCTTAGAGGTGACAGGGGTCCACGAGCAGTACTTC.

This CDR3 reads CSVEDRYEQYF. For the CDR3, the DNA is TGCAGCGTTGAAGATAGGTACGAGCAGTACTTC. The chain joins TRBV29-1 to TRBJ2-7, with D uncertain. CDR1 SQVTM and CDR2 ANQGSEA come from the germline V gene. There are 11 residues in the CDR3. V was trimmed by 0 bases and J by 4 bases, leaving 4 bases between them.

The rearrangement joins TRBV27 to TRBJ2-1, with unresolved D. The CDR3 extends over 14 amino acids. Trimming removed 7 bases from V and 3 bases from J, with 13 bases in between. CDR1 is MNHEY and CDR2 is SMNVEV in the germline V gene (reference sequence). DNA for the CDR3: TGTGCCAGCACCCTCGACTCGGACTACAATGAGCAGTTCTTC. This sequence encodes CASTLDSDYNEQFF.

CDR3 nucleotides: TGTGCCACCAGAGGGGATAGCAATCAGCCCCAGCATTTT. It codes for CATRGDSNQPQHF. The genes are TRBV15 and TRBJ1-5, with D possibly TRBD1 on 5 matching bases. The CDR3 sequence is 13 residues long. Trimming pared 6 bases from V and 0 bases from J, leaving 6 bases between. Germline lookup yields CDR1 LNHNV and CDR2 YYDKDF (reference sequence).